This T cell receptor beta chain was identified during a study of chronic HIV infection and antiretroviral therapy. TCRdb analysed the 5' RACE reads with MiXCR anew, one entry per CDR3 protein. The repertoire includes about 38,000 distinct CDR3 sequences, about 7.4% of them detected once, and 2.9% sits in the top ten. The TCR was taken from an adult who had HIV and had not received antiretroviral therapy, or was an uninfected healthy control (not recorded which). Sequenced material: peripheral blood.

The chain's CDR3 is CASSQDYRGYTEAFF. The CDR3 nucleotides read TGCGCCAGCAGCCAAGATTACAGGGGATACACTGAAGCTTTCTTT. The rearrangement uses TRBV4-3 and TRBJ1-1, with TRBD1 matching 7 bases. Germline CDR1 LGHNA, CDR2 YSLEER. This CDR3 has 15 amino acids. Losses at the gene ends were 0 bases for V and 3 bases for J; bases not matched to a gene: 4.